This T cell receptor beta chain is from a study of cytomegalovirus exposure and HLA in healthy donors. About this clone: Its antigen is unknown.

Vbeta (60) and Jbeta (13) primers were used in the PCR. The protocol was immunoSEQ multiplex PCR, while the TCRdb copy is restricted to in-frame clones and leaves out a portion. The table includes 150,000 to 200,000 clones, 70% to 80% detected once. Healthy donors of bone marrow made up the group. Whole-study findings and limits: A later analysis reportedly identified an Asian-associated ancestry cluster as carrying fewer N-insertions than the approximately 670-donor mean. Another analysis was done later, and it associated more than 15,000 TCR beta sequences with HLA alleles at 0.05 false discovery rate.

The receptor comes from a woman in her twenties or thirties in good health and CMV-seropositive. Sequenced material: PBMCs.

CDR3 coding DNA: TGTGCCAGCAGCGTAGATCCAGGGGGCAGCAATCAGCCCCAGCATTTT. Amino acid sequence: CASSVDPGGSNQPQHF. The chain has TRBV9 and TRBJ1-5; 8 bases agree with TRBD1. J gave up 1 base and V 0 bases, and 3 bases lay outside the gene matches. Germline CDR1 reads SGDLS; CDR2 reads YYNGEE. The CDR3 is made up of 16 amino acids.